This T cell receptor (beta chain) was documented in a study of CD8 T cells in ankylosing spondylitis (dated by TCRdb to the late 2010s). Some background on the complete study: The study set out to find disease-linked TCR variants by profiling T cell receptor beta repertoires in ankylosing spondylitis patients and healthy donors. Samples of peripheral blood were taken, and for ankylosing spondylitis patients, synovial fluid was collected as well. The full study cohort comprised roughly 24 ankylosing spondylitis patients and about a hundred healthy donors.

Instrument used: Illumina HiSeq 2500. Quantitative 5'-RACE with molecular barcodes was the method used to prepare the TCR beta libraries. On the authors' methods: To identify disease-linked TCR variants, a new computational method was used, one built on a probabilistic model of VDJ rearrangement. The raw public data were reprocessed by TCRdb itself: fastp quality trimming at Q25, MiXCR clonotype calling, in-frame beta chains only. Rows with a matching CDR3 protein are joined into one entry that keeps the most common DNA and genes. The V and J calls come from TCRdb's annotation, not from the publication. This sample gives 750,000 to 850,000 distinct CDR3 sequences in total; about an eighth of them show up just once. Of the sample, roughly 0.51% is held by the ten largest clones. The table lists this clonotype with a few counts. Its antigen is currently not known. No quality values exist for individual bases; no much larger clone is one base distant.

Summary of the overall study and its limitations: A TCR beta motif made up of about eight highly homologous amino acid variants appeared to be characteristic of blood from ankylosing spondylitis patients. Some of the motif variants had been reported before in the synovial fluid and blood of reactive arthritis patients, a finding that suggests common disease-initiation mechanisms. Significant enrichment of the disease-linked clones was reported in matched synovial fluid samples from ankylosing spondylitis patients. The disease-linked clones showed a CD8+ phenotype and occurred at relatively low frequencies in peripheral blood.

The junction carries 21 bases between V and J, which are trimmed by 3 bases and 15 bases respectively. According to the germline V gene, CDR1 reads KGHSH and CDR2 reads LQKENI. Inclusive of the bounding cysteine and phenylalanine, the CDR3 is 14 residues long. CDR3 DNA is the only sequence kept; it has 42 bases, read in frame from the first base. The rearranged chain carries TRBV18 and TRBJ2-1, with TRBD2 tentatively as D gene (7 bases match). This clonotype was sampled from a male donor with ankylosing spondylitis. Sequencing input: blood, either unsorted or a sorted T cell fraction (not recorded which). The nucleotide sequence reads as follows: TGTGCCAGCTCACCCACTATGGGGGCGGGAGATCCGTTCTTC. Its translation reads: CASSPTMGAGDPFF. The reference TRBV18 and TRBJ2-1 proteins fill in what lies around the CDR3, so the full variable domain reads NAGVMQNPRHLVRRRGQEARLRCSPMKGHSHVYWYRQLPEEGLKFMVYLQKENIIDESGMPKERFSAEFPKEGPSILRIQQVVRGDSAAYFCASSPTMGAGDPFFGPGTRLTVL.